The entry below gives a single T cell receptor (beta chain) sequence along with its context. This clonotype was counted between two and nine times. It has no known antigen specificity. Nothing much larger sits one base from this clone, and base qualities are not available. Stable Graves' hyperthyroidism was defined as no progression to ophthalmopathy during 18 months of follow-up. Hyperthyroidism patients were aged 18 to 65 years and newly diagnosed, with disease duration of less than 2 months. Exclusion was applied to patients with uncontrolled infections, other autoimmune diseases, pregnancy or lactation. Diagnoses relied on clinical symptoms, serum thyroxine and TRAb, thyroid ultrasound and orbital computed tomography. PBMCs were isolated from 8 to 10 ml of fresh peripheral blood by Ficoll-Paque density gradient centrifugation. Trizol reagent was used to extract total RNA, and RNA quality was then checked on an Agilent 2100 Bioanalyzer.

The record originates from a study of T cells in Graves' hyperthyroidism and ophthalmopathy (dated by TCRdb to about 2019). For context, the study as a whole: Peripheral blood samples were taken at the time of initial diagnosis, prior to any treatment. To identify TCR V-J signatures that set the groups apart, the researchers used a discovery cohort of about a hundred patients, made up of roughly 45 with Graves' ophthalmopathy and some 55 with stable Graves' hyperthyroidism. An independent validation cohort of under 20 hyperthyroidism patients and about 15 patients who later progressed to ophthalmopathy tested prospective prediction of ophthalmopathy. For training and testing, the 95 to 100 patients in the discovery cohort were randomly divided in a 7:3 ratio. In addition, the study compared T-cell repertoires in thyroid tissue and in blood from roughly 6 Graves' hyperthyroidism patients. Once sampling was done, hyperthyroidism patients were given methimazole at a starting dose of 30 mg daily, whereas ophthalmopathy patients were given high-dose intravenous methylprednisolone. According to the paper, TCR Vbeta CDR3 sequencing was carried out on about 140 peripheral blood samples, which came from 40 to 45 ophthalmopathy, approximately 72 hyperthyroidism and some 17 progressor patients. What the study reported, not specific to this receptor: Blood samples also contained most of the expanded thyroid clonotypes (frequency above 0.001), which suggests that blood repertoires may reflect thyroid immune responses. No statistical method was used to set the sample size in advance, and investigators knew the group allocation. In validation, the model predicted progression to ophthalmopathy with approximately 71% sensitivity and over 72% specificity, a median of 6.5 months before onset. In cross-validation, a model built on a 13 V-J signature told ophthalmopathy apart from stable hyperthyroidism with 87.88% sensitivity and about 81% specificity, and in testing the same model reached 80%/75%.

The TCR beta CDR3 regions were amplified from RNA transcripts. The TCR CDR3 was subjected to a first round of RT-PCR using the HTBI primer set and the Qiagen OneStep RT-PCR kit. Libraries were constructed in a second round of multiplex PCR, after which size selection and purification were performed. The libraries were sequenced on an Illumina HiSeq2000 using paired-end 100 bp reads. On the authors' methods: Raw data were processed with SOAPnuke, discarding reads with adapters, uncalled bases, mean Phred below 15, or no exact constant-primer or identifier match. High-quality paired reads were merged using COPE v1.2.5, and each unique nucleotide sequence was defined as a clonotype. MiTCR v1.1 was used to align the clonotypes against IMGT TRBV, TRBD and TRBJ reference segments. The analysis included only V-J combinations with a frequency above 0.0001, which together covered 99% to 99.2% of the repertoires. A TCS score was defined as the ratio between F50 (clonal expansion) and ExV (chaos), using BLOSUM62-based TCRdist between CDR3 peptides within each V-J. Welch's t-statistics and random forest reduced 500 to 550 V-J features to 13, which were used in a naive Bayes classifier (R e1071). The public reads were reanalyzed by TCRdb: fastp trimming at Q25, MiXCR alignment, in-frame beta chains only. Here each entry gathers all rows of one CDR3 protein and keeps the most common genes and DNA. The V and J calls follow TCRdb's processing rather than the paper's. Recorded for this sample are about 180,000 distinct CDR3 sequences; about 17% of them occurred a single time. Roughly 28% of the sample lies in the top ten.

The material sequenced was blood. This sequence was found in a woman aged 50 to 65 with Graves' hyperthyroidism.

CDR3 region: CASSSRDRRGYNEQFF. The sequence in DNA is TGTGCCAGCAGCTCGAGGGACAGGAGGGGTTACAATGAGCAGTTCTTC. The rearranged chain carries TRBV5-6 and TRBJ2-1, and 8 bases in between align with TRBD1. CDR3 length: 16 amino acids, cysteine to phenylalanine. Only CDR3 DNA remains: 48 bases, in frame from the first base. Via the germline V gene, CDR1 is SGHDT and CDR2 YYEEEE. Trimming leaves V shorter by 3 bases and J shorter by 4 bases, with the junction holding 9 bases beyond the gene matches.